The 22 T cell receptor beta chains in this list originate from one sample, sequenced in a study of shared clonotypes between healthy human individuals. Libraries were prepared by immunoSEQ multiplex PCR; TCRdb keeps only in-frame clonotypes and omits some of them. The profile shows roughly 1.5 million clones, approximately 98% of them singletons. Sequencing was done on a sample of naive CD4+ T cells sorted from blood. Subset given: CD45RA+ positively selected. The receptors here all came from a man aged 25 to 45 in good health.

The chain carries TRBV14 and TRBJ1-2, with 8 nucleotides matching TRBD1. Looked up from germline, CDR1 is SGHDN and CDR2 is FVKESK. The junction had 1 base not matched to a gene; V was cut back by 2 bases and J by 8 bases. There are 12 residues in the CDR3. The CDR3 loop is CASSQTGGGYTF. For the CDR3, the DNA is TGTGCCAGCAGCCAAACAGGGGGAGGCTACACCTTC.

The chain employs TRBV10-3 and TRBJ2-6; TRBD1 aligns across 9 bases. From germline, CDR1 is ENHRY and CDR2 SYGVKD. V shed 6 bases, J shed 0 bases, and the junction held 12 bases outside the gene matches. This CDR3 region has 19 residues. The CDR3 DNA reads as TGTGCCATCAGAGTGAGGGACAGGGCCAATGGCTCTGGGGCCAACGTCCTGACTTTC. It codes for CAIRVRDRANGSGANVLTF.

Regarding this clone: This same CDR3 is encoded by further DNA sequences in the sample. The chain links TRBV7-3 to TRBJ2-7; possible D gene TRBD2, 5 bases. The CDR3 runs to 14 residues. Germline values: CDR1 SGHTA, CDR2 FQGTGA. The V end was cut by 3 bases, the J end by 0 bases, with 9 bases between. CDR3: CASSLSGTSYEQYF. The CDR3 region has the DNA TGTGCCAGCAGCTTGAGCGGCACCTCCTACGAGCAGTACTTC.

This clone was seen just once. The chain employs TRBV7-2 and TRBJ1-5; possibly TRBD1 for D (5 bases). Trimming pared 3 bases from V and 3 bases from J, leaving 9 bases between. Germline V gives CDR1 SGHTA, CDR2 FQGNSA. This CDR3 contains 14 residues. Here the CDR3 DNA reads TGTGCCAGCAGCTTTCCCGGGGCCAATCAGCCCCAGCATTTT. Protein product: CASSFPGANQPQHF.

DNA for the CDR3: TGCAGCTCAACCGGACTAGCGGGGCACAATGAGCAGTTCTTC. Translating gives CSSTGLAGHNEQFF. The J gene is TRBJ2-1, the V gene TRBV29-1; TRBD2 aligns across 12 bases. The V gene's germline CDR1 is SQVTM and CDR2 ANQGSEA. J gave up 5 bases and V 8 bases, and 7 bases lay outside the gene matches. The CDR3 runs to 14 residues.

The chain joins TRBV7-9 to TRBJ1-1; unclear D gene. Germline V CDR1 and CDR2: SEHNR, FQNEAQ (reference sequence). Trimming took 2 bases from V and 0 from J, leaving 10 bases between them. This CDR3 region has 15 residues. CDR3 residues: CASSLRRSMNTEAFF. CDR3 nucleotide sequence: TGTGCCAGCAGCTTAAGGCGGTCAATGAACACTGAAGCTTTCTTT.

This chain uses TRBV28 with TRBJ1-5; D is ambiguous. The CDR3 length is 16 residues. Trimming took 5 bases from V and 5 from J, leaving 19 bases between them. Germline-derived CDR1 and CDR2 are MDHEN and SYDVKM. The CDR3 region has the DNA TGTGCCAGCAGTCCCCACCGGGCCCTTGGGGATCAGCCCCAGCATTTT. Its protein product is CASSPHRALGDQPQHF.

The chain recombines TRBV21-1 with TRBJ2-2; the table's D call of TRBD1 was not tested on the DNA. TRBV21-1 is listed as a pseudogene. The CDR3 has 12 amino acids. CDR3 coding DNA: TGTGCCAGCAGCAAATGGCCCGGGGAGCTGTTTTTT. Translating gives CASSKWPGELFF.

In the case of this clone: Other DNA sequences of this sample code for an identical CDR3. The CDR3 protein is CASSSVADTQYF. CDR3 DNA sequence: TGTGCCAGCAGCTCAGTTGCAGATACGCAGTATTTT. J is TRBJ2-3 and V is TRBV7-9; the D is unclear. Germline CDR1 reads SEHNR; CDR2 reads FQNEAQ (reference sequence). CDR3 size: 12 residues. The V and J ends lost 4 bases and 4 bases respectively, with 6 bases between them.

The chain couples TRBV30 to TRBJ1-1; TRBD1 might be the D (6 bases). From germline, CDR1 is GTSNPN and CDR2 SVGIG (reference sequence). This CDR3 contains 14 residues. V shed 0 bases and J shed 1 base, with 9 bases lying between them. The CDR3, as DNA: TGTGCCTGGAGTGTTTCGACAGGGAACACTGAAGCTTTCTTT. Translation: CAWSVSTGNTEAFF.

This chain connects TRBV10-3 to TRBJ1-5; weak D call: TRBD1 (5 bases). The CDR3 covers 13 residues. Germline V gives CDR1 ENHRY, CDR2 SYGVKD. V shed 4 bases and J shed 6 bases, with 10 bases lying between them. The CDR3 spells CAISGGGSQPQHF. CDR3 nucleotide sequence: TGTGCCATCAGTGGTGGGGGGAGTCAGCCCCAGCATTTT.

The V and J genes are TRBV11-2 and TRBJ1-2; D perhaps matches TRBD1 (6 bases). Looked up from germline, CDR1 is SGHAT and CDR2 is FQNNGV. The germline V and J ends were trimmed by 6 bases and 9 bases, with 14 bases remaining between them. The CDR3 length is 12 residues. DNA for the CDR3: TGTGCCAGCAGTCCCAACAGGGAGCGCTACACCTTC. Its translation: CASSPNRERYTF.

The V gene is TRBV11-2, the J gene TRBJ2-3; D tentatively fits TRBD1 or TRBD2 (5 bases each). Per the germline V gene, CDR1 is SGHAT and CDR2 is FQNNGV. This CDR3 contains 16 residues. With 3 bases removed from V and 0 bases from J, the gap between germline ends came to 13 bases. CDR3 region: CASSLQGVGSTDTQYF. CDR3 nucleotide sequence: TGTGCCAGCAGCTTGCAGGGAGTTGGTAGCACAGATACGCAGTATTTT.

CDR3: CASRDTRLGNIQYF. DNA for the CDR3: TGTGCCAGCAGGGACACCCGCCTAGGAAACATTCAGTACTTC. This chain joins TRBV27 and TRBJ2-4; tentative D call: TRBD1 (5 bases). The germline V and J ends were trimmed by 6 bases and 6 bases, with 15 bases remaining between them. Germline-derived CDR1 and CDR2 are MNHEY and SMNVEV (reference sequence). The CDR3 is made up of 14 amino acids.

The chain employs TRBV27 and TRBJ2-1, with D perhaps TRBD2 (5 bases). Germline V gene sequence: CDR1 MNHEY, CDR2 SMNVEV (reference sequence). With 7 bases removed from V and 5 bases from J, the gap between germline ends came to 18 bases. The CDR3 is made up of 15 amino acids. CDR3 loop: CASIGGRTLNNEQFF. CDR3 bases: TGTGCCAGCATCGGCGGACGGACTCTTAACAATGAGCAGTTCTTC.

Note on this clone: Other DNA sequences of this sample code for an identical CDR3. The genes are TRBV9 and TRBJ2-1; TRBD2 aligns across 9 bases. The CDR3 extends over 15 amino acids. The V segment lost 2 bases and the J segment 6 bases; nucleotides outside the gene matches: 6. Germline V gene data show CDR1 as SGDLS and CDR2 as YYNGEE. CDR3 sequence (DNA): TGTGCCAGCAGCGTCGCGGGAGGGCCCCGCAATGAGCAGTTCTTC. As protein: CASSVAGGPRNEQFF.

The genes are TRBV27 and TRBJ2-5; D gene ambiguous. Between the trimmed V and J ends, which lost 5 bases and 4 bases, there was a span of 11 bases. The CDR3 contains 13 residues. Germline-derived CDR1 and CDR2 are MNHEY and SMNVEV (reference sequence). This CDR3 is CASSPLKRETQYF. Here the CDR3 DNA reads TGTGCCAGCAGTCCACTGAAACGAGAGACCCAGTACTTC.

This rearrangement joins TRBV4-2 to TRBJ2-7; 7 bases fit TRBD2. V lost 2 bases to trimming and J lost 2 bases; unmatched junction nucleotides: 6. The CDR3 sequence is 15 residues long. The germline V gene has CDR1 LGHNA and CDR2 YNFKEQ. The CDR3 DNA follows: TGTGCCAGCAGCCAATCGGGAGGACGGACCTACGAGCAGTACTTC. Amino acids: CASSQSGGRTYEQYF.

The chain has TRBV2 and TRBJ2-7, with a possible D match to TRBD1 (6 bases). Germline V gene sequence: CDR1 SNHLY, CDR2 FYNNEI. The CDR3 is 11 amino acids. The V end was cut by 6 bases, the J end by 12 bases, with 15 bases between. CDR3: CASSLTGSRYF. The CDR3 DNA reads TGTGCCAGCAGCCTAACAGGGAGTAGGTACTTC. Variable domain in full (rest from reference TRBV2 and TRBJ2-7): EPEVTQTPSHQVTQMGQEVILRCVPISNHLYFYWYRQILGQKVEFLVSFYNNEISEKSEIFDDQFSVERPDGSNFTLKIRSTKLEDSAMYFCASSLTGSRYFGPGTRLTVT.

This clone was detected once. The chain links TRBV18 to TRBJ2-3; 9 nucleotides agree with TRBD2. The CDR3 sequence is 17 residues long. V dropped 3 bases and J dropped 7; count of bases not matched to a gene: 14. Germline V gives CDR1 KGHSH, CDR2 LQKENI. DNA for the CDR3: TGTGCCAGCTCACCGGTCATGCTAGCGGGATTTTTAAATACGCAGTATTTT. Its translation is CASSPVMLAGFLNTQYF.

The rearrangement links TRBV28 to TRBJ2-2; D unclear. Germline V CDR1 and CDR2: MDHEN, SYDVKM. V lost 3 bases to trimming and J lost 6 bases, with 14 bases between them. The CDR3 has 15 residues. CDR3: CASSLGGARAGELFF. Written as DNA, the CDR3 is TGTGCCAGCAGTTTGGGTGGAGCAAGGGCCGGGGAGCTGTTTTTT. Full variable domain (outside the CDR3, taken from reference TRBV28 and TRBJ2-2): DVKVTQSSRYLVKRTGEKVFLECVQDMDHENMFWYRQDPGLGLRLIYFSYDVKMKEKGDIPEGYSVSREKKERFSLILESASTNQTSMYLCASSLGGARAGELFFGEGSRLTVL.

The CDR3 protein is CASSIEAGTNTGELFF. Here the CDR3 DNA reads TGCGCCAGCAGCATTGAGGCGGGCACGAACACCGGGGAGCTGTTTTTT. J is TRBJ2-2 and V is TRBV5-1; maybe TRBD2 (5 bases). With 4 bases removed from V and 0 bases from J, the gap between germline ends came to 13 bases. The CDR3 covers 16 residues. CDR1 is SGHRS and CDR2 is YFSETQ in the germline V gene.